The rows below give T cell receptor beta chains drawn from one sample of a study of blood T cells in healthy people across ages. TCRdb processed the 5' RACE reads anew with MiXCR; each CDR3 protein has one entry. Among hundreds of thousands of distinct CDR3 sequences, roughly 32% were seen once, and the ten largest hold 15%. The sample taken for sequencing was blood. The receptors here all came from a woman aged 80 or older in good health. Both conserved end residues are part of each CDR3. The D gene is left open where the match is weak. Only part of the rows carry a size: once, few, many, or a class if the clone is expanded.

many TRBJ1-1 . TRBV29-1 TGCAGAGCTTCACCCCTTGACAGACTGAACACTGAAGCTTTCTTT CRASPLDRLNTEAFF
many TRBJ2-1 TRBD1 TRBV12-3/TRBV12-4 TGTGCCAGCAGCCTCCTCAGGGGGCATGAGCAGTTCTTC CASSLLRGHEQFF
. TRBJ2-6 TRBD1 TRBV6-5 TGTGCCAGCAGACGGGACAGGGGAGCAGGGGCCAACGTCCTGACTTTC CASRRDRGAGANVLTF
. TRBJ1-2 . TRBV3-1 TGTGCCAGCAGCAGGGACGGGGGATTCGGTGGCTACACCTTC CASSRDGGFGGYTF
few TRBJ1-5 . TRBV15 TGTGCCACCAGCAGAAAACGAGACGGACATAATCAGCCCCAGCATTTT CATSRKRDGHNQPQHF
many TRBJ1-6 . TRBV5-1 TGCGCCAGCAGCCCGGCTCACAATTCACCCCTCCACTTT CASSPAHNSPLHF
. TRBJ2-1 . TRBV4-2 TGTGCCAGCAGCCAAGACGGGCGAAACTACAATGAGCAGTTCTTC CASSQDGRNYNEQFF
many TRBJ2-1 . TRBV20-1 TGCAGTGCTAGCCGGGACGTCGGCAATGAGCAGTTCTTC CSASRDVGNEQFF
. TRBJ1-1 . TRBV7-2 TGTGCCAGCAGCGCGCGGGGTTTGGACACTGAAGCTTTCTTT CASSARGLDTEAFF
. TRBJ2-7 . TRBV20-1 TGCAGTGCTCTTAGGCGGGGAGTTACCTACGAGCAGTACTTC CSALRRGVTYEQYF